The clone carrying this TCR beta chain has at least ten counts. Its antigen is undetermined. As the template, RNA transcripts were used to amplify TCR beta CDR3 regions. The authors performed first-round RT-PCR with HTBI primers and then a second-round multiplex PCR. One entry per CDR3 protein results from TCRdb running MiXCR on the multiplex PCR reads. The sample lists around 590,000 distinct CDR3 sequences, roughly 40% occurring once. Newly diagnosed hyperthyroidism donors, aged 18 to 65, duration under 2 months. This sample is drawn from a study of Graves' ophthalmopathy and Graves' hyperthyroidism. Overall study: No progression to ophthalmopathy over 18 months defined stable hyperthyroidism.

The length of the CDR3 is 15 residues. Germline assignment: CDR1 SGHNT and CDR2 YYREEE (reference sequence). With V trimmed by 2 bases and J by 4 bases, 6 bases remained unmatched. Findings and limits, study-wide: Forecasting of ophthalmopathy progression by the model achieved nearly 71% sensitivity and roughly 75% specificity.

The sample taken for sequencing was peripheral blood or thyroid tissue (not recorded which). This receptor was taken from an adult man with Graves' hyperthyroidism. The chain recombines TRBV5-4 with TRBJ2-5; 9 positions match TRBD2. The CDR3 nucleotides read TGTGCCAGCAGCTTTGGCGGGAGGGCGTTAGAGACCCAGTACTTC. Its protein product is CASSFGGRALETQYF.